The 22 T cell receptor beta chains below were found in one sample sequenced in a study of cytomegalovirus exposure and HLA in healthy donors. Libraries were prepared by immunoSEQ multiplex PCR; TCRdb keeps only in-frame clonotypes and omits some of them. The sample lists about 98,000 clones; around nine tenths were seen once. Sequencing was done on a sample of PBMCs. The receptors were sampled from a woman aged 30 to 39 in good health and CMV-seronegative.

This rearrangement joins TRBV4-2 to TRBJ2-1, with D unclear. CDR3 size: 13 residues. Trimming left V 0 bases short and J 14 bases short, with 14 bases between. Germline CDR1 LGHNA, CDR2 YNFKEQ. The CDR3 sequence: CASSQDPSPREFF. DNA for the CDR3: TGTGCCAGCAGCCAAGATCCCTCTCCGCGTGAGTTCTTC.

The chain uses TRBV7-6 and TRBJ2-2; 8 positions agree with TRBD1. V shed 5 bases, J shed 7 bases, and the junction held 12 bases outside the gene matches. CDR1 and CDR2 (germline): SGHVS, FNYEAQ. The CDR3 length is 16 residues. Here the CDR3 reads CASSGRTGKMDGELFF. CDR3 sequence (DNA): TGTGCCAGCAGCGGTCGGACAGGGAAGATGGACGGGGAGCTGTTTTTT.

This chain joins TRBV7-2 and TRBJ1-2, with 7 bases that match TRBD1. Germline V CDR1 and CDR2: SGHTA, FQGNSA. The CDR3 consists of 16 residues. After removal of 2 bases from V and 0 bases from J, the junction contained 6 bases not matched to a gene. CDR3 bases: TGTGCCAGCAGCTTAAGTCCCGGGACAGCTAACTATGGCTACACCTTC. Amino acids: CASSLSPGTANYGYTF.

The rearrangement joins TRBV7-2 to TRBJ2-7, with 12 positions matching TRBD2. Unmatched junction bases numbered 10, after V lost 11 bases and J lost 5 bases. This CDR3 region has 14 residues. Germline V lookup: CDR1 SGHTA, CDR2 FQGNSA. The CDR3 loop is CASSPSGGAHEQYF. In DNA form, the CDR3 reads TGTGCCTCTAGCCCTAGCGGGGGGGCCCACGAGCAGTACTTC.

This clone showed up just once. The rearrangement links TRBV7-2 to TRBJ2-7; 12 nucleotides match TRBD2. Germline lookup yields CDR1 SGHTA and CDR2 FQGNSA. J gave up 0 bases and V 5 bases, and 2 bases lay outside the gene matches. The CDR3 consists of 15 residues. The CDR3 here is CASSRLAGASYEQYF. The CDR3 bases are TGTGCCAGCAGCCGACTAGCGGGGGCCTCCTACGAGCAGTACTTC.

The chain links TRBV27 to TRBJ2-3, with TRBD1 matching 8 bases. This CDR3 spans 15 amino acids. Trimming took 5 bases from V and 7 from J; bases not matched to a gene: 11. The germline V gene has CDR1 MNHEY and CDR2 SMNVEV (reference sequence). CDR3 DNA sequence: TGTGCCAGCAGTCCCCGGACAGGGCACTTTAATACGCAGTATTTT. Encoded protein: CASSPRTGHFNTQYF.

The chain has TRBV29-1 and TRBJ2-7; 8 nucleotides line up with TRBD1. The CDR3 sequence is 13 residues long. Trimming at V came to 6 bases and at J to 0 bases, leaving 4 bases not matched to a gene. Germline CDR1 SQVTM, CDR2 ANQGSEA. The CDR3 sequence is CSVSRGRSYEQYF. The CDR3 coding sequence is TGCAGCGTCTCCAGGGGGCGCTCCTACGAGCAGTACTTC.

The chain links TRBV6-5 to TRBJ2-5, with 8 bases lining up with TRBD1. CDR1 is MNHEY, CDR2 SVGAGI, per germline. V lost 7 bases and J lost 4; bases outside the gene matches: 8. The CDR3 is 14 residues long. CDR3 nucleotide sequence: TGTGCCAGCACCGGACAGGGATCCGGAGAGACCCAGTACTTC. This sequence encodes CASTGQGSGETQYF.

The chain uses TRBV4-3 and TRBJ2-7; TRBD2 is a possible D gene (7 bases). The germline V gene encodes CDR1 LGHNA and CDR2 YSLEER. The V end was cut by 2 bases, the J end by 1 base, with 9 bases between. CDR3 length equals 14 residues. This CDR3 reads CASSQRGGSYEQYF. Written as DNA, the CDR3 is TGCGCCAGCAGCCAAAGGGGGGGATCCTACGAGCAGTACTTC.

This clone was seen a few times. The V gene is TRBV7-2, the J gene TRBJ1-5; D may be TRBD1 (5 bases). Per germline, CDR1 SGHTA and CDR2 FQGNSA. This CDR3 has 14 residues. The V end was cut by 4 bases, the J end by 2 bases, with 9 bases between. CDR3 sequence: CASSSDSGNQPQHF. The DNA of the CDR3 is TGTGCCAGCAGCTCTGACAGTGGCAATCAGCCCCAGCATTTT.

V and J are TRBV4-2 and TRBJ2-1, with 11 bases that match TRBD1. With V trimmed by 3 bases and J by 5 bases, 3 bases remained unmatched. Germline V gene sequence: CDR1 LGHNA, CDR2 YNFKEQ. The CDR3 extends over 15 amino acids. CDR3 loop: CASSHPGQGDNEQFF. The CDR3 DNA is TGTGCCAGCAGCCATCCGGGACAGGGGGACAATGAGCAGTTCTTC.

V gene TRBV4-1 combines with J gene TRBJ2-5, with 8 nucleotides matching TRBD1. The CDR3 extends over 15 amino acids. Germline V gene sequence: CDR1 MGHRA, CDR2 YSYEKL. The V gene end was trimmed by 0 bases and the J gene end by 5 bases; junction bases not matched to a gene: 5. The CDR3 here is CASSQDQGAGETQYF. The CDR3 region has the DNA TGCGCCAGCAGCCAAGACCAGGGGGCGGGGGAGACCCAGTACTTC.

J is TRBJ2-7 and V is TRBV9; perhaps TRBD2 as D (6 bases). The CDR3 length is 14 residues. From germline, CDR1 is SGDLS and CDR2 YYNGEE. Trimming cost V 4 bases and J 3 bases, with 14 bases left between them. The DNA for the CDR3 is TGTGCCAGCAGCCGGGGACCGGGAGACTACGAGCAGTACTTC. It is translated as CASSRGPGDYEQYF. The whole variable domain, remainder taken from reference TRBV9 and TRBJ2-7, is DSGVTQTPKHLITATGQRVTLRCSPRSGDLSVYWYQQSLDQGLQFLIQYYNGEERAKGNILERFSAQQFPDLHSELNLSSLELGDSALYFCASSRGPGDYEQYFGPGTRLTVT.

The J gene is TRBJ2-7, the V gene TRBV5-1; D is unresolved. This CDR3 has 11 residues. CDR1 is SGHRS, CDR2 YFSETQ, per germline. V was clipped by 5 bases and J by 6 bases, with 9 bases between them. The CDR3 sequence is CASRGSAEQYF. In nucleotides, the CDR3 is TGCGCCAGCAGGGGCTCAGCCGAGCAGTACTTC. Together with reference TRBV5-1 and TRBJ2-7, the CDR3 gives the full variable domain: KAGVTQTPRYLIKTRGQQVTLSCSPISGHRSVSWYQQTPGQGLQFLFEYFSETQRNKGNFPGRFSGRQFSNSRSEMNVSTLELGDSALYLCASRGSAEQYFGPGTRLTVT.

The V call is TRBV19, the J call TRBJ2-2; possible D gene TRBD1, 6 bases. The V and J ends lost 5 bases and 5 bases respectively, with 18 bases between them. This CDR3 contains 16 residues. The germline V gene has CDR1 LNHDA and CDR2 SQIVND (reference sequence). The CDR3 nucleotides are TGTGCCAGTAGTCGAACGTCCCGAGGGGGAACCGGGGAGCTGTTTTTT. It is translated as CASSRTSRGGTGELFF.

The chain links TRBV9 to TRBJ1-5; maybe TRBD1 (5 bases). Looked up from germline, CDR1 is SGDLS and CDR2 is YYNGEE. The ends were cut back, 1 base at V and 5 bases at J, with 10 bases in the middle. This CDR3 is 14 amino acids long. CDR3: CASSVSGDYQPQHF. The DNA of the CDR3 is TGTGCCAGCAGCGTATCGGGGGATTATCAGCCCCAGCATTTT.

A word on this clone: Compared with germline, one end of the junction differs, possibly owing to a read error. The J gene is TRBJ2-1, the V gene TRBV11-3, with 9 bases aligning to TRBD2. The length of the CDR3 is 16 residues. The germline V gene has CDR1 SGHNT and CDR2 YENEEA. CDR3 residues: CASSLASREGRNEQFF. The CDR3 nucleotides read TGTGCCAGCAGTTTAGCGTCGCGGGAGGGCCGGAATGAGCAGTTCTTC.

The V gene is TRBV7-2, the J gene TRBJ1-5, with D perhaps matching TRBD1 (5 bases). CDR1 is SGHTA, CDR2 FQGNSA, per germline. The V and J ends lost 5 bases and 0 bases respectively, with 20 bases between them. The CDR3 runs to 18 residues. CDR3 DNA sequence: TGTGCCAGCAGCCCGTACAGGAGGGACTCCTATAGCAATCAGCCCCAGCATTTT. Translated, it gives CASSPYRRDSYSNQPQHF.

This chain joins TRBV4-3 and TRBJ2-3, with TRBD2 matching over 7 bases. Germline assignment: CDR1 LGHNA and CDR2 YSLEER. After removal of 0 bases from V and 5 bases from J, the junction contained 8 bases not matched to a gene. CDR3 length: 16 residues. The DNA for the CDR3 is TGCGCCAGCAGCCAAGAAGTGGGGAGGGCCGAAGATACGCAGTATTTT. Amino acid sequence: CASSQEVGRAEDTQYF.

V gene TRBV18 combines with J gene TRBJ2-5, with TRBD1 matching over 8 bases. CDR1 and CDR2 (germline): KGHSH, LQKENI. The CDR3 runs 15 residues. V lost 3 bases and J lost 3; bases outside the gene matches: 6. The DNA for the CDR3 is TGTGCCAGCTCACCCCCGGGACAGGCGGAAGAGACCCAGTACTTC. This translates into CASSPPGQAEETQYF.

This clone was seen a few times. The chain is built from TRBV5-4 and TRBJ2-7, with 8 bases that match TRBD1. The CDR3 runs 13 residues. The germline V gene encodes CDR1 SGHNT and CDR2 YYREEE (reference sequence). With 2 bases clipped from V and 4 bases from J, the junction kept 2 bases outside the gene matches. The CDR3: CASSFRTGYEQYF. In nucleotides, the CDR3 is TGTGCCAGCAGCTTTAGGACAGGGTACGAGCAGTACTTC.

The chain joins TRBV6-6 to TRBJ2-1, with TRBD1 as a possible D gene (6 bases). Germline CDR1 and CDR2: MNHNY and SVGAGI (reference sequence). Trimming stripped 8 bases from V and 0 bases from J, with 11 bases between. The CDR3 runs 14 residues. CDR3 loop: CASGQTSSYNEQFF. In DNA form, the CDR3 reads TGTGCCAGCGGACAGACGAGCTCCTACAATGAGCAGTTCTTC.